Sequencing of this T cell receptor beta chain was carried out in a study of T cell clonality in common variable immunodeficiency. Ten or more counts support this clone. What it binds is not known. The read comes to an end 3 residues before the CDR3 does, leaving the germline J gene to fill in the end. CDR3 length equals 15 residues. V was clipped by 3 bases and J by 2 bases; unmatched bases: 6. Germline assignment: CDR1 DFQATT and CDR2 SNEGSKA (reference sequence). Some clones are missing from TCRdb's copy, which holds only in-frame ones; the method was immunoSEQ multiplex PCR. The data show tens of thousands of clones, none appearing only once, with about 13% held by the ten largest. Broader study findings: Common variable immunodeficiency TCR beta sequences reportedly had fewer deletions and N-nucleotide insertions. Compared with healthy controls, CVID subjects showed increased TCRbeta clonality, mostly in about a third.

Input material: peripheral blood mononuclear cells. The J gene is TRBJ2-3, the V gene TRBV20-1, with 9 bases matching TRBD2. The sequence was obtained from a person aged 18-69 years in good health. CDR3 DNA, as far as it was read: TGCAGTGCTAGTGGGAGCGGGGGGTCCACAGATACG. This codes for CSASGSGGSTDT. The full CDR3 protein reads CSASGSGGSTDTQYF.